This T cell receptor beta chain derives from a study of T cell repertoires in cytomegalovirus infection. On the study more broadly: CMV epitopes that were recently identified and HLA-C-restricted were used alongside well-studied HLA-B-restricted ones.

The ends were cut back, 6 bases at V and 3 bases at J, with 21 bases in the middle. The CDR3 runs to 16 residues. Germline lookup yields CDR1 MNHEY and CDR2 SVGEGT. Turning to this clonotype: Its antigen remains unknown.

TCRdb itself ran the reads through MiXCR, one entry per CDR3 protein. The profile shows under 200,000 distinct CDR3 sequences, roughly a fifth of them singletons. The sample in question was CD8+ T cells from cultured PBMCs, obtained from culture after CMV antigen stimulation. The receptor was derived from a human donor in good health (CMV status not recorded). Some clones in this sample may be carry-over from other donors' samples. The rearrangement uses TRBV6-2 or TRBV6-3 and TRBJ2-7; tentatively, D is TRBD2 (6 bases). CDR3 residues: CASRYRGTSPFYEQYF. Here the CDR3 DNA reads TGTGCCAGCAGGTACCGAGGGACTTCCCCGTTCTACGAGCAGTACTTC.